This TCR beta chain was sequenced for a study of shared clonotypes between healthy human individuals. Study-wide background: Each donor had three CD4 naive, three CD4 memory, two CD8 naive and one CD8 memory plate. Study outcomes and limitations: Clonotypes not shared had lower generation probabilities than those common to all four donors. Blood was the only sampled material, and tissue repertoires likely differ.

This clone is a singleton in its sample. Its antigen is unknown. V was cut by 3 bases and J by 2 bases, with 11 bases left in between. The V gene's germline CDR1 is MGHDK and CDR2 SYGVNS. This CDR3 region has 14 residues. Profiling relied on immunoSEQ multiplex PCR, and the TCRdb table lists in-frame clones only, not all of them. The sample has about 2.4 million clones; more than 80% are singletons. The chain joins TRBV25-1 to TRBJ2-7, with D unclear. This clonotype originated in a young man in good health. Sequenced material: naive CD4+ T cells sorted from blood. The subset: CD45RA+ positively selected. This CDR3 is CASSDGAGTYEQYF. In DNA form, the CDR3 reads TGTGCCAGCAGTGATGGTGCAGGTACCTACGAGCAGTACTTC.